The clone carrying this T cell receptor (beta chain) was recorded many times. Germline loops: CDR1 MGHRA, CDR2 YSYEKL. The V end was cut by 2 bases, the J end by 0 bases, with 7 bases between. The CDR3 covers 14 residues. TCRdb analysed the 5' RACE reads with MiXCR anew, one entry per CDR3 protein. The data show about 260,000 distinct CDR3 sequences, 15% to 20% seen once. This specimen comes from a study of T-cell memory formation after mild COVID-19. About the research overall: TCR clusters largely stayed donor specific.

This clonotype was obtained from a man in his late teens or twenties who had mild COVID-19 (a few samples of this study predate the infection). Cell type and time point are not known. The V gene is TRBV4-1, the J gene TRBJ1-1; no definite D call. The specimen was PBMCs or a T cell subset sorted from them (not recorded which). The CDR3 loop is CASSQRALNTEAFF. The CDR3 bases are TGCGCCAGCAGCCAAAGGGCCCTGAACACTGAAGCTTTCTTT.